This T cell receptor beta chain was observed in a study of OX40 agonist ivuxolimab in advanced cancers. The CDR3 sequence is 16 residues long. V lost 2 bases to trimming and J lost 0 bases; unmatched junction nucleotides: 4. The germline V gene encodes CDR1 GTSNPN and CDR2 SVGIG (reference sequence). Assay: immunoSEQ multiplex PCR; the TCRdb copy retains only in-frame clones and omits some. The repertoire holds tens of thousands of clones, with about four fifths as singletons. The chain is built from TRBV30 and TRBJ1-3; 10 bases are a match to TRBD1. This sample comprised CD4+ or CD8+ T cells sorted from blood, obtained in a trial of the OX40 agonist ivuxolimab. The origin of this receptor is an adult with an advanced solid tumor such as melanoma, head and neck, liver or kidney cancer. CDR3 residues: CAWSIRDRGSGNTIYF. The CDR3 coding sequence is TGTGCCTGGAGTATCCGGGACAGGGGCTCTGGAAACACCATATATTTT.